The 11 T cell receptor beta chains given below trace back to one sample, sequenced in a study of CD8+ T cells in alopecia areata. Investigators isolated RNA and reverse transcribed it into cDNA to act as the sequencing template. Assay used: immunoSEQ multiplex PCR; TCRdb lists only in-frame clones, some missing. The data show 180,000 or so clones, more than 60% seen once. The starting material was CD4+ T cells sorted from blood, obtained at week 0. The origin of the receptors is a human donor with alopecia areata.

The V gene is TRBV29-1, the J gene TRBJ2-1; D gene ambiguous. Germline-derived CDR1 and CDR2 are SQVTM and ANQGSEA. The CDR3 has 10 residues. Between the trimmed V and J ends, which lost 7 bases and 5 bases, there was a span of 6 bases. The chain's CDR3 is CSGRNNEQFF. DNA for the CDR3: TGCAGCGGAAGAAACAATGAGCAGTTCTTC.

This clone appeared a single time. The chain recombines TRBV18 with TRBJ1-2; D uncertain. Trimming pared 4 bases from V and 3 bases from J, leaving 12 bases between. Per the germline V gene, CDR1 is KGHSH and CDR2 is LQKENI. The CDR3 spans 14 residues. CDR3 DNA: TGTGCCAGCTCACATGAGTCGGAGTACTATGGCTACACCTTC. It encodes CASSHESEYYGYTF.

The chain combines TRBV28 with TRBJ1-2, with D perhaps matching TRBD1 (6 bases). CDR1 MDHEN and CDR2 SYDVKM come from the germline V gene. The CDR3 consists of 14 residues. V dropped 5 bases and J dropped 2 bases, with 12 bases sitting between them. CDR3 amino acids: CASSPTGINYGYTF. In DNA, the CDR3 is TGTGCCAGCAGTCCCACAGGGATAAACTATGGCTACACCTTC.

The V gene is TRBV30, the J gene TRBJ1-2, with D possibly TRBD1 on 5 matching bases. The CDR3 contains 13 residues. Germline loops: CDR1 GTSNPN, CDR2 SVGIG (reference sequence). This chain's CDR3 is CACRPSGNYGYTF. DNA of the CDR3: TGTGCGTGCCGACCCTCAGGGAACTATGGCTACACCTTC.

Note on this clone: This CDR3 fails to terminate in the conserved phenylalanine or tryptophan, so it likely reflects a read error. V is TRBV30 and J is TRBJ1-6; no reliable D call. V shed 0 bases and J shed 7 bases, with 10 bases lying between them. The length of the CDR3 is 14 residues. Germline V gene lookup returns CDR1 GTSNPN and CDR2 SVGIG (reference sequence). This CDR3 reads CAWSVSRVNSPLHL. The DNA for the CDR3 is TGTGCCTGGAGTGTTAGTCGGGTCAATTCACCCCTCCACCTT.

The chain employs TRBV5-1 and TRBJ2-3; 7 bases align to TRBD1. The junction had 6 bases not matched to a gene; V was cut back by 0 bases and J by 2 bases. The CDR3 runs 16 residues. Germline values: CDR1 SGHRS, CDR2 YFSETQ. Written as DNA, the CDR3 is TGCGCCAGCAGCTTGGCCCTTGGGACAGCCACAGATACGCAGTATTTT. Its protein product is CASSLALGTATDTQYF.

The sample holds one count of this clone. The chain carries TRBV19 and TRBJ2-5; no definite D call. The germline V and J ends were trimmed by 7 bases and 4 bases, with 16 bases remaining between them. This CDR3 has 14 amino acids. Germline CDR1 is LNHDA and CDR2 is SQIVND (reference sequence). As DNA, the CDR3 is TGTGCCAGTACGTCCCGTCAGCGCCCAGAGACCCAGTACTTC. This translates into CASTSRQRPETQYF.

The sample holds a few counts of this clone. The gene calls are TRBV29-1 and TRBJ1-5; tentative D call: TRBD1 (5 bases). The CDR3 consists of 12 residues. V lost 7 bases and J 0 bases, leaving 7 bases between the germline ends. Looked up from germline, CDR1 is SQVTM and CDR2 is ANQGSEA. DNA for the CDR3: TGCAGCGGGGGGGATAGCAATCAGCCCCAGCATTTT. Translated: CSGGDSNQPQHF.

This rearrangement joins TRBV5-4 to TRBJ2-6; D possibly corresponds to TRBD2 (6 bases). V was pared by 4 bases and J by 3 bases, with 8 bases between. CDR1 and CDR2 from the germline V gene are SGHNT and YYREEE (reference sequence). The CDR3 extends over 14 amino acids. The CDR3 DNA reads TGTGCCAGCAGCCCGCGGGATGGGGCCAACGTCCTGACTTTC. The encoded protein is CASSPRDGANVLTF.

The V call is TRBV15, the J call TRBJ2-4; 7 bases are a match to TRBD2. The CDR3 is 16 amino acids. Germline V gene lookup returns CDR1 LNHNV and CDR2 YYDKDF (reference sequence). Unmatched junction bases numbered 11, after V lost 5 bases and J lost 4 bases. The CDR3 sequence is CATSRYGPGGKNIQYF. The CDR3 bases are TGTGCCACCAGCCGCTACGGGCCGGGGGGAAAAAACATTCAGTACTTC.

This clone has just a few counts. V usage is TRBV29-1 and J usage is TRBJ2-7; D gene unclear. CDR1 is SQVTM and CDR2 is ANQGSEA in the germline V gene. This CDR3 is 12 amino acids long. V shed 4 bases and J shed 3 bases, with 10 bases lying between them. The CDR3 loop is CSVVEPIYEQYF. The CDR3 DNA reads TGCAGCGTTGTCGAGCCGATCTACGAGCAGTACTTC.